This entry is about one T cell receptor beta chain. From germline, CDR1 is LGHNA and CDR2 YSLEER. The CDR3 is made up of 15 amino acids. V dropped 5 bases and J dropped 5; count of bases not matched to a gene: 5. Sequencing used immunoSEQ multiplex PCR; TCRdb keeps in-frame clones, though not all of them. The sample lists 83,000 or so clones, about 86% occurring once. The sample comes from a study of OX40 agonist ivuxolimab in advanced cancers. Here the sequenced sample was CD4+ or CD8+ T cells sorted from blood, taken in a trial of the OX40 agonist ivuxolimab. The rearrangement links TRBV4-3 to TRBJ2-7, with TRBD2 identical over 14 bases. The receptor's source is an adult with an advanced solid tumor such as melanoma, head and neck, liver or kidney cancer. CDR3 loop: CASSSRLAGGNEQYF. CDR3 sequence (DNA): TGCGCCAGCAGCAGTCGACTAGCGGGAGGGAACGAGCAGTACTTC.